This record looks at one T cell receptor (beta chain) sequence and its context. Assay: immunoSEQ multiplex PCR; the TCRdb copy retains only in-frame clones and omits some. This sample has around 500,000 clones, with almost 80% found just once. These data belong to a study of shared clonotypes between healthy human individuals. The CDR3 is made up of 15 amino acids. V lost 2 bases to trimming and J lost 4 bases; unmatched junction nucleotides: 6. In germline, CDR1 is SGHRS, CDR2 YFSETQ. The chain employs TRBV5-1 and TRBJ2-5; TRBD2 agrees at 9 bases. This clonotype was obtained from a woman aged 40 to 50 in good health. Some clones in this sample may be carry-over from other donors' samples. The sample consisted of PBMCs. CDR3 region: CASSLAAGGIETQYF. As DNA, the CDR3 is TGCGCCAGCAGCTTAGCAGCGGGAGGAATAGAGACCCAGTACTTC. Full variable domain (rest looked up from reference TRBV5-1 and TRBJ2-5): KAGVTQTPRYLIKTRGQQVTLSCSPISGHRSVSWYQQTPGQGLQFLFEYFSETQRNKGNFPGRFSGRQFSNSRSEMNVSTLELGDSALYLCASSLAAGGIETQYFGPGTRLLVL.